This is a list of T cell receptor beta chains from one sample in a study of glioma-infiltrating T cells after dendritic cell vaccination. Profiling relied on immunoSEQ multiplex PCR, and the TCRdb table lists in-frame clones only, not all of them. The data contain 71,000 or so clones, about 76% of them singletons. Sequenced material: blood, taken before dendritic cell vaccination. The receptor set was obtained from a human donor with glioblastoma. The CDR3 runs from the conserved cysteine through the conserved F or W. A D gene is named only where the DNA matches it firmly. Part of the rows lack a size; the others show once, few, many or a class for expanded clones.

j_call	v_call	clone_size	d_call	cdr3_nt	cdr3_aa
TRBJ2-5	TRBV5-1	.	.	TGCGCCAGCAGTCGTGAGGGCGGCCAAGAGACCCAGTACTTC	CASSREGGQETQYF
TRBJ2-3	TRBV4-1	.	.	TGCGCCAGCAGCCAAACTAGTGGAGATACGCAGTATTTT	CASSQTSGDTQYF
TRBJ1-2	TRBV9	.	.	TGTGCCACAAAGGGGGTTCATGGCTACACCTTC	CATKGVHGYTF
TRBJ2-5	TRBV13	.	TRBD1	TGTGCCAGCAGCTTAGGGACAGGGGGAGGTGAGCAGTACTTC	CASSLGTGGGEQYF
TRBJ2-1	TRBV14	.	.	TGTGCCAGCAGCCAAAACACCTACAATGAGCAGTTCTTC	CASSQNTYNEQFF
TRBJ2-1	TRBV15	.	.	TGTGCCACCAGCAGAGCAATTTCCTACAATGAGCAGTTCTTC	CATSRAISYNEQFF
TRBJ1-1	TRBV6-1	.	TRBD1	TGTGCCAGCAGTGAAGTAGGGGGCAGGGCGGGAAGCACTGAAGCTTTCTTT	CASSEVGGRAGSTEAFF
TRBJ1-4	TRBV7-6	.	.	TGTGCCAGCAGCTCGGGGACATCGATGGCAACTAATGAAAAACTGTTTTTT	CASSSGTSMATNEKLFF
TRBJ2-7	TRBV5-4	.	.	TGTGCCAGCAGCTCCCAGGGCAGCTCCTACGAGCAGTACTTC	CASSSQGSSYEQYF
TRBJ2-7	TRBV2	.	TRBD1	TGTGCCAGCAGCGACAGGGGAAACGAGCAGTACTTC	CASSDRGNEQYF
TRBJ2-7	TRBV5-6	.	.	TGTGCCAGCAGCTTGGTGGGGGCGACGTACGAGCAGTACTTC	CASSLVGATYEQYF
TRBJ2-1	TRBV7-9	few	.	TGTGCCAGCAGTGTTCGGACTGGATCCAATGAGCAGTTCTTC	CASSVRTGSNEQFF
TRBJ2-5	TRBV6-5	few	.	TGTGCCAGCAGTTCCTCTAACCAAGAGACCCAGTACTTC	CASSSSNQETQYF
TRBJ2-7	TRBV18	once	TRBD1	TGTGCCAGCTCACGGGACAGGGAAGGCGAGCAGTACTTC	CASSRDREGEQYF
TRBJ1-2	TRBV29-1	few	.	TGCAGCGTAGAGGGACTTAGCTATGGCTACACCTTC	CSVEGLSYGYTF
TRBJ1-2	TRBV6-1	.	.	TGTGCCAGCAGTCCTCGTAGGGGAAGTGGCTACACCTTC	CASSPRRGSGYTF
TRBJ2-2	TRBV5-4	.	TRBD2	TGTGCCAGCAGCCTCGGGGGGGACACCGGGGAGCTGTTTTTT	CASSLGGDTGELFF
TRBJ1-1	TRBV6-5	.	.	TGTGCCAGCAGTGTCAGCAGGGCCACTGAAGCTTTCTTT	CASSVSRATEAFF
TRBJ1-4	TRBV6-1	.	TRBD1	TGTGCCAGCAGTGGATGGGACAGGGGGAAAGAAAAACTGTTTTTT	CASSGWDRGKEKLFF
TRBJ2-3	TRBV9	.	TRBD1	TGTGCCAGCAGCGTAGCGGGACAGAGCACAGATACGCAGTATTTT	CASSVAGQSTDTQYF
TRBJ2-7	TRBV7-2	.	.	TGTGCCAGCAGCCTCGGCCAGGGGCTTGCCTCTTACGAGCAGTACTTC	CASSLGQGLASYEQYF
TRBJ2-6	TRBV19	.	TRBD1	TGTGCCAGTAGTGACATACGGGACAGGGTAGCTGGGGCCAACGTCCTGACTTTC	CASSDIRDRVAGANVLTF
TRBJ2-7	TRBV6-1	few	TRBD1	TGTGCCAGCAGACCGGACAGGGGGTACGAGCAGTACTTC	CASRPDRGYEQYF
TRBJ1-5	TRBV19	.	TRBD1	TGTGCCAGTACCGGCCGGGACAGAGAATATAGCAATCAGCCCCAGCATTTT	CASTGRDREYSNQPQHF
TRBJ2-7	TRBV28	.	.	TGTGCCAGCAGAGGGTCAGGGGCTTACGAGCAGTACTTC	CASRGSGAYEQYF
TRBJ2-2	TRBV5-1	.	.	TGCGCCAGCAGCTTGGGCCCGGTGGGGGCCGGTCCCGGGGAGCTGTTTTTT	CASSLGPVGAGPGELFF
TRBJ1-5	TRBV5-6	few	.	TGTGCCAGCAGCGCGGACGGGGTAAATCAGCCCCAGCATTTT	CASSADGVNQPQHF